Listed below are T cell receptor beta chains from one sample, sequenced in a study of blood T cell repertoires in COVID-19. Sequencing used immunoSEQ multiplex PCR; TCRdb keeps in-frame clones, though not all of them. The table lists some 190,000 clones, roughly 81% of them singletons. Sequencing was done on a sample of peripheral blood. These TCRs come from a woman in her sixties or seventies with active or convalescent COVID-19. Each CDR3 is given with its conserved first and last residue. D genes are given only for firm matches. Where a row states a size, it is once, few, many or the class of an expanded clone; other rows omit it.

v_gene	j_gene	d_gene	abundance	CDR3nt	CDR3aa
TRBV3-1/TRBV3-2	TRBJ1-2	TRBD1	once	TGTGCCAGCAGCCAAAGAACGCCCGTGCCGAGACAGGGTGGCTACACCTTC	CASSQRTPVPRQGGYTF
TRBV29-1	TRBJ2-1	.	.	TGCAGCGTTGTTCAGGGGGGAAGCAATGAGCAGTTCTTC	CSVVQGGSNEQFF
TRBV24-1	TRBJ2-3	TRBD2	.	TGTGCCACCAGTGATCCGGGGACTAGCGGGAGAGATACGCAGTATTTT	CATSDPGTSGRDTQYF
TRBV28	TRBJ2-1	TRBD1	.	TGTGCCAGCATCAGGGGGACGGCCAATGAGCAGTTCTTC	CASIRGTANEQFF
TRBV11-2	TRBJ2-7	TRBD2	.	TGTGCCAGCAGCACTCGGACTAGCGGGGAGTTCACCTACGAGCAGTACTTC	CASSTRTSGEFTYEQYF
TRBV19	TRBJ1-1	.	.	TGTGCCAGTGCGGCCACCACGCAGGGATGGGCTTTCTTT	CASAATTQGWAFF
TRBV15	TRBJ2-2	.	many	TGTGCCACCAGCAGAGAGGCAGGGAACACCGGGGAGCTGTTTTTT	CATSREAGNTGELFF
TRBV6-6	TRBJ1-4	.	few	TGTGCCAGCAGTTACGGGGCGGGATACGGTGAAAAACTGTTTTTT	CASSYGAGYGEKLFF
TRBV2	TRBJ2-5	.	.	TGTGCCAGCAGTGAAGGGGCTTACTCCCAAGAGACCCAGTACTTC	CASSEGAYSQETQYF
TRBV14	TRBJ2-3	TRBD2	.	TGTGCCAGCAGTCGTACGACTAGCGGGAAACCCAGCACAGATACGCAGTATTTT	CASSRTTSGKPSTDTQYF
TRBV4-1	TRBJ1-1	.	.	TGCGCCAGCAGCCAACATGGGAACAGGGTAGTAACTGAAGCTTTCTTT	CASSQHGNRVVTEAFF
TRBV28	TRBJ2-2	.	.	TGTGCCAGCAGGTCCCCTGGGCCCGGGGAGCTGTTTTTT	CASRSPGPGELFF
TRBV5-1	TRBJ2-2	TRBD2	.	TGCGCCAGCAGCACCCTGCGGGGGGCCGGGGAGCTGTTTTTT	CASSTLRGAGELFF
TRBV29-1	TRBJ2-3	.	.	TGCAGCGCAAACCCAGGCACCAGCACAGATACGCAGTATTTT	CSANPGTSTDTQYF
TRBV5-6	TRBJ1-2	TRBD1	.	TGTGCCAGCAGCCAGGGACAGGGTGTATATGGCTACACCTTC	CASSQGQGVYGYTF
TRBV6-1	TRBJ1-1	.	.	TGTGCCAGCAGTGTACCCGGACAGATCGAAGCTTTCTTT	CASSVPGQIEAFF
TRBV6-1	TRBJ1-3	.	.	TGTGCCAGCAGTGAACCGGCGGGGACCTCTGGAAACACCATATATTTT	CASSEPAGTSGNTIYF